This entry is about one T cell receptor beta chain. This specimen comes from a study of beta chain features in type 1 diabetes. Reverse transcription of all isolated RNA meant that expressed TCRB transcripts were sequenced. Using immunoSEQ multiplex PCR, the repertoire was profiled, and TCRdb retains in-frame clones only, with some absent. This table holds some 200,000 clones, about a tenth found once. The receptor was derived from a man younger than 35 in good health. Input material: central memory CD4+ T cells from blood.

In DNA, the CDR3 is TGTGCCAGCAGTTTAAGCGGTAGGGGGGAGACCCAGTACTTC. Residues: CASSLSGRGETQYF. This chain connects TRBV28 to TRBJ2-5; D is possibly TRBD1 (6 bases). The V and J ends lost 2 bases and 5 bases respectively, with 12 bases between them. The germline V gene encodes CDR1 MDHEN and CDR2 SYDVKM. The CDR3 runs 14 residues.